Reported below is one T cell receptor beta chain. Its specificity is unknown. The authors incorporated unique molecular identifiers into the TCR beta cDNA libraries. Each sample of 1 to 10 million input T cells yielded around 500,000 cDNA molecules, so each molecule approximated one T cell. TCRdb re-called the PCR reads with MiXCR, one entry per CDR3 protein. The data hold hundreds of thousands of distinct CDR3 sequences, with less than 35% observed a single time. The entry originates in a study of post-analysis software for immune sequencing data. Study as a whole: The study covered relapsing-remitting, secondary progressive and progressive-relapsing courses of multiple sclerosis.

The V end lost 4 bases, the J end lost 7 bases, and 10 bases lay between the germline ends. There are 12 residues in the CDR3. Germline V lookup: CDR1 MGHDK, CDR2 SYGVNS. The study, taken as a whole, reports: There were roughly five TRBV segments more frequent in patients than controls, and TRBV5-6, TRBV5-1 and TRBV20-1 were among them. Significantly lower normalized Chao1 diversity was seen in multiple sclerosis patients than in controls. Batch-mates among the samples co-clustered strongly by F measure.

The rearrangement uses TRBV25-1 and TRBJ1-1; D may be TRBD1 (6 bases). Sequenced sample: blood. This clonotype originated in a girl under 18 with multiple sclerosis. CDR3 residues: CASSGEGHEAFF. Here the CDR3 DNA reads TGTGCCAGCAGTGGGGAGGGACATGAAGCTTTCTTT.